This T cell receptor beta chain was recorded in a study of OX40 agonist ivuxolimab in advanced cancers. Study-wide context: Patients undergoing dose escalation presented with hepatocellular carcinoma, melanoma, renal cell or head and neck cancer. General study findings and limits: Fewer expanded clones were found on average in CD4+ than in CD8+ T cells.

As to this clone: Its matching antigen is unknown.

The CDR3 runs 15 residues. Germline trimming cut 6 bases from V and 1 base from J; bases unmatched to any gene: 5. Germline V gene sequence: CDR1 SEHNR, CDR2 FQNEAQ (reference sequence). The protocol was immunoSEQ multiplex PCR, while the TCRdb copy is restricted to in-frame clones and leaves out a portion. The data contain roughly 90,000 clones, around 90% of them singletons. Sequencing was performed on CD4+ or CD8+ T cells sorted from blood, taken in a trial of the OX40 agonist ivuxolimab. The genes are TRBV7-9 and TRBJ2-2; 7 bases fit TRBD1. The receptor was derived from an adult with an advanced solid tumor such as melanoma, head and neck, liver or kidney cancer. DNA of the CDR3: TGTGCCAGCAGACCCGGGACAGTGAACACCGGGGAGCTGTTTTTT. The encoded protein is CASRPGTVNTGELFF.